The clone carrying this T cell receptor beta chain was seen more than once but under ten times. Its antigen is unknown. This entry is derived from a study of cytomegalovirus exposure and HLA in healthy donors. The CDR3 runs to 14 residues. The germline CDR1 and CDR2 sequences are SGHRS and YFSETQ. The V end was cut by 0 bases, the J end by 10 bases, with 11 bases between. Findings of the study overall: The study found most TCR sequences rare, yet found some public TCRs in many donors. Cytomegalovirus status was reportedly diagnosed by the classifier with high specificity and sensitivity.

Vbeta (60) and Jbeta (13) primers were used in the PCR. Sequenced by immunoSEQ multiplex PCR; TCRdb stores in-frame clones only, minus some. The sample comprises 50,000 or so clones, less than 70% of which are singletons, and 12% rests with the top ten. V and J are TRBV5-1 and TRBJ1-6; the D is unclear. Sequences were obtained from PBMCs. The TCR comes from a human donor in good health. In nucleotides, the CDR3 is TGCGCCAGCAGCTTGGGTTCGCTCGGGTCACCCCTCCACTTT. It is translated as CASSLGSLGSPLHF.